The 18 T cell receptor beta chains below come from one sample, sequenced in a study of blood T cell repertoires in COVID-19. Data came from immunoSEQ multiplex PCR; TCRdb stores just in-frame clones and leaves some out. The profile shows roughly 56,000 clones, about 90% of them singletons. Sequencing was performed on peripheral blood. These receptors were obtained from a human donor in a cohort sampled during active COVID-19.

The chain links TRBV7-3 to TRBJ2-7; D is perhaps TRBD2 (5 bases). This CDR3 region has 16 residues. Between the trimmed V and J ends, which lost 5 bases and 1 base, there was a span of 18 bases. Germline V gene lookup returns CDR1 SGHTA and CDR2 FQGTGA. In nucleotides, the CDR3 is TGTGCCAGCAGCCACGCGGGTCCCCCCTCTTCCTACGAGCAGTACTTC. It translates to CASSHAGPPSSYEQYF.

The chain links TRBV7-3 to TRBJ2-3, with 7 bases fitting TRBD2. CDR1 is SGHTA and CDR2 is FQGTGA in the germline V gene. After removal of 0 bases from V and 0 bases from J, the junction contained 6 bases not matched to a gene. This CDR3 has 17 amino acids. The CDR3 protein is CASSLTGGRASTDTQYF. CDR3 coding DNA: TGTGCCAGCAGCTTAACTGGGGGGAGGGCGAGCACAGATACGCAGTATTTT.

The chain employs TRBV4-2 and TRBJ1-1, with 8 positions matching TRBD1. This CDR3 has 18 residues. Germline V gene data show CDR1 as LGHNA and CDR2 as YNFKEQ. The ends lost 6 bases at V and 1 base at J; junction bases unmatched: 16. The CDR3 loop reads CASSIVTGVMGWNTEAFF. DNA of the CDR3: TGTGCCAGCAGTATCGTGACAGGGGTGATGGGTTGGAACACTGAAGCTTTCTTT.

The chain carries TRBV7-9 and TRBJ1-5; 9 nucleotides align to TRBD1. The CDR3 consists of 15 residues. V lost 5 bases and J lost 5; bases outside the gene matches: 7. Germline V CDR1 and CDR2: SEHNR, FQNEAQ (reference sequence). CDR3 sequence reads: CASSPGTGTHQPQHF. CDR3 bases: TGTGCCAGCAGCCCCGGGACAGGGACCCATCAGCCCCAGCATTTT.

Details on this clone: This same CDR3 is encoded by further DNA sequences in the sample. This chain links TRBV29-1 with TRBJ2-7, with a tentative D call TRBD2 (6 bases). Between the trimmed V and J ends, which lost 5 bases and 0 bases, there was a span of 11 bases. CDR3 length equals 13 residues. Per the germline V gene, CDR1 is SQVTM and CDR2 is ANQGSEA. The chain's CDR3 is CSVIIGSSYEQYF. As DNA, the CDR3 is TGCAGCGTTATTATCGGGAGCTCCTACGAGCAGTACTTC.

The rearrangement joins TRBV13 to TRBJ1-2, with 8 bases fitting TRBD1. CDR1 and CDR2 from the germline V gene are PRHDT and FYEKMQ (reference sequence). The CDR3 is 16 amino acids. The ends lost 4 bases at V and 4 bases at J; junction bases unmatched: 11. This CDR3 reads CASSSLDRVGFYGYTF. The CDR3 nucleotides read TGTGCCAGCAGCTCCCTGGACAGGGTTGGATTCTATGGCTACACCTTC.

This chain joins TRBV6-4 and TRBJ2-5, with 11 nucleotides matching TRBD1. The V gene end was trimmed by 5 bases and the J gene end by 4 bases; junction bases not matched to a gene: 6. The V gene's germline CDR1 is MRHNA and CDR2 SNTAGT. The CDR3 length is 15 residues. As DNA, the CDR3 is TGTGCCAGCAGTTCCGGGACAGGGGGACGAGAGACCCAGTACTTC. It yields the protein CASSSGTGGRETQYF.

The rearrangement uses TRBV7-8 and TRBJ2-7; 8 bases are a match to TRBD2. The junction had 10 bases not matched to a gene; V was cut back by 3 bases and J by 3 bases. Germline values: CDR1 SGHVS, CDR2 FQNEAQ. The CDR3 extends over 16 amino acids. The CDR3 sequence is CASSFRLGTRYYEQYF. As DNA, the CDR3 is TGTGCCAGCAGCTTCCGTCTCGGGACTAGGTACTACGAGCAGTACTTC. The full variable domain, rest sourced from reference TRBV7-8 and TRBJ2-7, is GAGVSQSPRYKVAKRGQDVALRCDPISGHVSLFWYQQALGQGPEFLTYFQNEAQLDKSGLPSDRFFAERPEGSVSTLKIQRTQQEDSAVYLCASSFRLGTRYYEQYFGPGTRLTVT.

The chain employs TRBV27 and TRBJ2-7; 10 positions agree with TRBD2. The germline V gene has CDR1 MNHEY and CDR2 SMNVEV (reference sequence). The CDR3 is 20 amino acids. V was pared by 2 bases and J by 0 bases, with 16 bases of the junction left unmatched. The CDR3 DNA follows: TGTGCCAGCAGTTTAAGGGGACTAGCGAGAGGGATAACAAGCTCCTACGAGCAGTACTTC. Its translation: CASSLRGLARGITSSYEQYF.

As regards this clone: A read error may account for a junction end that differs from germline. CDR3 nucleotide sequence: TGTGCCAGCAGCTTGGGGGACAGAATCTCCTACAATGAACAGTTCTTC. Its protein product is CASSLGDRISYNEQFF. This chain joins TRBV5-8 and TRBJ2-1; 7 bases match TRBD1. The CDR3 totals 16 residues. Germline V CDR1 and CDR2: SGHTS, YDEGEE.

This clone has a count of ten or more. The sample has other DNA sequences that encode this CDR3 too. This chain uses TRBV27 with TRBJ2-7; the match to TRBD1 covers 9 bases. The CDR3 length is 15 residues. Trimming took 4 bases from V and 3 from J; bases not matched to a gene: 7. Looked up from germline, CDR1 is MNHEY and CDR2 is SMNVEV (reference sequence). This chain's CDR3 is CASSSWTGVNYEQYF. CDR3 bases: TGTGCCAGCAGTTCGTGGACAGGGGTGAACTACGAGCAGTACTTC.

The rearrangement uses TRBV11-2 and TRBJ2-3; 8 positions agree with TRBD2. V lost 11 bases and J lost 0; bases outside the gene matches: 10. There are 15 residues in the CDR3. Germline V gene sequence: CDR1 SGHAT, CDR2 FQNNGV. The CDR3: CAGKRTSSSTDTQYF. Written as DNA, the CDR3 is TGTGCCGGGAAAAGGACTAGCTCTAGCACAGATACGCAGTATTTT.

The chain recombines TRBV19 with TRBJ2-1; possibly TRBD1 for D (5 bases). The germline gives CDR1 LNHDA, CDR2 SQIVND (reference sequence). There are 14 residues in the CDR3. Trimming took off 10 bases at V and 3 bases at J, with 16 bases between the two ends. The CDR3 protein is CATSGRRDYNEQFF. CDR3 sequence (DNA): TGTGCCACCTCAGGCCGCAGGGACTACAATGAGCAGTTCTTC.

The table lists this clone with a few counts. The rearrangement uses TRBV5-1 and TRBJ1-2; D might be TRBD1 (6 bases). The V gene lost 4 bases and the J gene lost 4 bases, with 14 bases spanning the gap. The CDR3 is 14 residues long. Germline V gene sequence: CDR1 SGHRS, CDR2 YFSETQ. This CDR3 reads CASSQELDSYGYTF. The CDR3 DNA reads TGCGCCAGCAGCCAAGAATTGGACAGCTATGGCTACACCTTC.

CDR3 residues: CASSLGLAGGPYEQYF. The CDR3, as DNA: TGTGCCAGCAGCTTGGGACTAGCGGGAGGCCCCTACGAGCAGTACTTC. V gene TRBV7-9 combines with J gene TRBJ2-7, with 15 bases lining up with TRBD2. The CDR3 sequence is 16 residues long. Trimming cost V 3 bases and J 2 bases; bases outside gene matches: 2. CDR1 is SEHNR and CDR2 is FQNEAQ in the germline V gene (reference sequence).

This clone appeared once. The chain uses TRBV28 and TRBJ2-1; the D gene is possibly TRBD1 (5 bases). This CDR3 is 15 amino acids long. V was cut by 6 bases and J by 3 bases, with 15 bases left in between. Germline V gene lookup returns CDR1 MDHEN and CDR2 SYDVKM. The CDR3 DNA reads TGTGCCAGCAGAAAACCAGGGCGGAACTACAATGAGCAGTTCTTC. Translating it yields CASRKPGRNYNEQFF. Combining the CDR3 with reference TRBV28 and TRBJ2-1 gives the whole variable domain DVKVTQSSRYLVKRTGEKVFLECVQDMDHENMFWYRQDPGLGLRLIYFSYDVKMKEKGDIPEGYSVSREKKERFSLILESASTNQTSMYLCASRKPGRNYNEQFFGPGTRLTVL.

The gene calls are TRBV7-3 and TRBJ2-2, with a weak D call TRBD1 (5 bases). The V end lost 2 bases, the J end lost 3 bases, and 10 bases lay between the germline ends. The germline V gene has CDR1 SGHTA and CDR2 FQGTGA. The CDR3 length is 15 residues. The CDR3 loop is CASSLQDTHTGELFF. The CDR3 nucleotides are TGTGCCAGCAGCTTACAGGACACCCACACCGGGGAGCTGTTTTTT.

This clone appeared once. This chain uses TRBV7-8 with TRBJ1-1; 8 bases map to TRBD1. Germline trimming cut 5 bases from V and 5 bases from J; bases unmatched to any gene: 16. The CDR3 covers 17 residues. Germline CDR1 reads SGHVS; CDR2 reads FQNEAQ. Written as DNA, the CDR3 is TGTGCCAGCAGCGGAAAGGCGGGGGCAGGGGGCACAACTGAAGCTTTCTTT. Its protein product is CASSGKAGAGGTTEAFF.